Shown below are 27 T cell receptor beta chains from a single sample sequenced in a study of T cells in Graves' hyperthyroidism and ophthalmopathy. What was amplified from RNA transcripts were TCR beta CDR3 regions. With the HTBI primer set, the TCR CDR3 went through a first round of RT-PCR. Each CDR3 protein gets one entry after TCRdb re-called the multiplex PCR reads with MiXCR. The table lists approximately 520,000 distinct CDR3 sequences, about 24% of them singletons. The sequencing sample was made of blood. The receptors originated from a woman in her twenties or thirties with Graves' ophthalmopathy.

The rearrangement links TRBV3-1 to TRBJ2-5, with 9 bases aligning to TRBD2. CDR1 and CDR2 (germline): LGHDT, YNNKEL (reference sequence). CDR3 length: 15 residues. Germline trimming cut 4 bases from V and 5 bases from J; bases unmatched to any gene: 8. The CDR3: CASSLNAGGPETQYF. For the CDR3, the DNA is TGTGCCAGCAGCCTTAATGCGGGGGGGCCGGAGACCCAGTACTTC.

This clonotype was seen ten or more times. The chain uses TRBV7-9 and TRBJ1-2; 7 nucleotides align to TRBD1. The CDR3 sequence is 14 residues long. The trim removed 0 bases at V and 3 bases at J, leaving 1 base unmatched. In germline, CDR1 is SEHNR, CDR2 FQNEAQ (reference sequence). This CDR3 is CASSLAQGDYGYTF. In DNA form, the CDR3 reads TGTGCCAGCAGCTTAGCGCAGGGGGACTATGGCTACACCTTC.

This clonotype occurred many times. V is TRBV20-1 and J is TRBJ2-7, with 7 positions matching TRBD2. Per the germline V gene, CDR1 is DFQATT and CDR2 is SNEGSKA (reference sequence). Trimming at V came to 1 base and at J to 2 bases, leaving 5 bases not matched to a gene. The CDR3 has 14 residues. The CDR3 DNA sequence: TGCAGTGCTAGAGGGAGACGGGGGGCCTACGAGCAGTACTTC. Protein: CSARGRRGAYEQYF.

As regards this clonotype: No conserved phenylalanine or tryptophan is present at the end of the CDR3, so a read error is the likely explanation. The DNA is omitted, as the CDR3 cannot be located on it reliably, and the CDR3 follows TCRdb's listing. This chain joins TRBV6-5 and TRBJ1-5; TRBD1 is taken as the D call from the table, unchecked against the DNA. Germline loops: CDR1 MNHEY, CDR2 SVGAGI. Including both end residues, the CDR3 is 16 amino acids long. CDR3: CASSNSGTGGFQPQQL.

This chain joins TRBV7-9 and TRBJ1-1; D possibly corresponds to TRBD1 (5 bases). Germline-derived CDR1 and CDR2 are SEHNR and FQNEAQ (reference sequence). The CDR3 spans 14 residues. Between the trimmed V and J ends, which lost 5 bases and 4 bases, there was a span of 14 bases. The CDR3 region is CASSLGGDGTEAFF. CDR3 nucleotides: TGTGCCAGCAGCCTAGGAGGGGACGGCACTGAAGCTTTCTTT.

Ten or more counts support this clonotype. The V gene is TRBV6-4, the J gene TRBJ2-3; D remains unclear. This CDR3 spans 13 amino acids. Trimming left V 3 bases short and J 4 bases short, with 8 bases between. Looked up from germline, CDR1 is MRHNA and CDR2 is SNTAGT. The CDR3 protein is CASSEVPADTQYF. In DNA form, the CDR3 reads TGTGCCAGCAGTGAAGTCCCCGCAGATACGCAGTATTTT.

This clonotype has at least ten counts. The V and J genes are TRBV27 and TRBJ1-1, with D possibly TRBD1 on 5 matching bases. In germline, CDR1 is MNHEY, CDR2 SMNVEV (reference sequence). The CDR3 spans 16 residues. Trimming stripped 1 base from V and 0 bases from J, with 12 bases between. The CDR3 bases are TGTGCCAGCAGTTTATTCGGGGGTGGAGTGAACACTGAAGCTTTCTTT. Translating it yields CASSLFGGGVNTEAFF.

This clonotype has at least ten counts. The chain's CDR3 is CASSYPSGTANTGELFF. Here the CDR3 DNA reads TGTGCCAGCAGTTACCCAAGCGGGACAGCGAACACCGGGGAGCTGTTTTTT. The V gene is TRBV6-5, the J gene TRBJ2-2; D might be TRBD1 or TRBD2, each matching 7 bases. The V and J ends lost 2 bases and 0 bases respectively, with 13 bases between them. CDR3 size: 17 residues. Germline V lookup: CDR1 MNHEY, CDR2 SVGAGI.

This clonotype was observed at least ten times. The chain is built from TRBV27 and TRBJ1-1; 8 bases fit TRBD1. The germline CDR1 and CDR2 sequences are MNHEY and SMNVEV (reference sequence). CDR3 length: 12 amino acids. V lost 6 bases, J lost 8 bases, and 5 bases stayed unmatched. This chain's CDR3 is CASRTGAAEAFF. CDR3 DNA sequence: TGTGCCAGCAGGACAGGGGCGGCAGAAGCTTTCTTT.

This clonotype appeared once. The gene calls are TRBV5-1 and TRBJ2-7, with 9 bases aligning to TRBD1. The CDR3 extends over 16 amino acids. CDR1 is SGHRS and CDR2 is YFSETQ in the germline V gene. Losses at the gene ends were 1 base for V and 2 bases for J; bases not matched to a gene: 7. CDR3 nucleotide sequence: TGCGCCAGCAGCTTGCGCCTGGGACAGGGCACCTACGAGCAGTACTTC. Translation gives CASSLRLGQGTYEQYF.

In its sample, this clonotype was seen a few times. This chain uses TRBV6-2 or TRBV6-3 with TRBJ2-7; D may match TRBD1 or TRBD2 (5 bases each). The CDR3 consists of 15 residues. CDR1 is MNHEY and CDR2 is SVGEGT in the germline V gene. V gave up 0 bases and J gave up 2 bases, with 11 bases separating them. CDR3 loop: CASSYSGVGAYEQYF. For the CDR3, the DNA is TGTGCCAGCAGTTACTCGGGGGTTGGCGCCTACGAGCAGTACTTC.

This clonotype has only a few counts. V gene TRBV6-1 combines with J gene TRBJ1-5; D gene uncertain. V lost 1 base to trimming and J lost 2 bases, with 9 bases between them. Germline assignment: CDR1 MNHNS and CDR2 SASEGT. CDR3 length equals 15 residues. The CDR3 spells CASSEGLWGNQPQHF. CDR3 sequence (DNA): TGTGCCAGCAGTGAAGGACTTTGGGGCAATCAGCCCCAGCATTTT.

The V call is TRBV12-3 or TRBV12-4, the J call TRBJ1-6; D is unresolved. There are 14 residues in the CDR3. V was trimmed by 5 bases and J by 9 bases, leaving 14 bases between them. The CDR3 bases are TGTGCCAGCAGTCGTAGGGAGGGTTGTTCACCCCTCCACTTT. Encoded protein: CASSRREGCSPLHF.

This clonotype was seen repeatedly, ten times or more. The chain carries TRBV15 and TRBJ2-7, with TRBD1 as a possible D gene (5 bases). Between the trimmed V and J ends, which lost 0 bases and 3 bases, there was a span of 15 bases. CDR1 is LNHNV, CDR2 YYDKDF, per germline (reference sequence). The CDR3 is made up of 16 amino acids. CDR3 coding DNA: TGTGCCACCAGCAGAGATCGTACAGGATCCTACTACGAGCAGTACTTC. This sequence encodes CATSRDRTGSYYEQYF.

The table lists this clonotype with many counts. This sequence joins TRBV6-4 and TRBJ1-5, with TRBD1 matching 12 bases. Losses at the gene ends were 7 bases for V and 6 bases for J; bases not matched to a gene: 4. This CDR3 has 14 residues. The V gene's germline CDR1 is MRHNA and CDR2 SNTAGT. CDR3 region: CASMGQGAGQPQHF. DNA of the CDR3: TGTGCCAGCATGGGACAGGGGGCCGGTCAGCCCCAGCATTTT.

The rearrangement links TRBV30 to TRBJ2-7; 9 bases map to TRBD1. CDR1 is GTSNPN, CDR2 SVGIG, per germline (reference sequence). J lost 6 bases, V lost 0 bases, and 3 bases had no gene match. This CDR3 has 13 residues. The chain's CDR3 is CAWSVWTGAEQYF. CDR3 DNA sequence: TGTGCCTGGAGTGTCTGGACAGGGGCCGAGCAGTACTTC.

The sample holds many counts of this clonotype. The genes are TRBV30 and TRBJ1-3; D is undetermined. The CDR3 length is 16 residues. V dropped 3 bases and J dropped 0 bases, with 15 bases sitting between them. Looked up from germline, CDR1 is GTSNPN and CDR2 is SVGIG (reference sequence). CDR3 bases: TGTGCCTGGAGAAGTAGAGTGAGGAGCTCTGGAAACACCATATATTTT. Amino acid sequence: CAWRSRVRSSGNTIYF.

This clonotype was seen repeatedly, ten times or more. The CDR3 region has the DNA TGCAGTGCTGGGGGCTACGAAGGGGCTGGAGGCTACACCTTC. Its translation is CSAGGYEGAGGYTF. The genes are TRBV20-1 and TRBJ1-2; tentatively, D is TRBD1 (6 bases). This CDR3 is 14 amino acids long. Trimming pared 5 bases from V and 8 bases from J, leaving 21 bases between. Germline values: CDR1 DFQATT, CDR2 SNEGSKA (reference sequence).

The gene calls are TRBV12-3 or TRBV12-4 and TRBJ2-4, with 8 positions matching TRBD2. The CDR3 extends over 15 amino acids. With 6 bases clipped from V and 6 bases from J, the junction kept 10 bases outside the gene matches. The CDR3 coding sequence is TGTGCCAGCAGCTACAGCACGGGAGGGCCAAACATTCAGTACTTC. Its protein is CASSYSTGGPNIQYF.

The chain is built from TRBV2 and TRBJ1-1; D is uncertain. The ends were cut back, 9 bases at V and 5 bases at J, with 10 bases in the middle. Per the germline V gene, CDR1 is SNHLY and CDR2 is FYNNEI. The CDR3 totals 11 residues. The chain's CDR3 is CASGLTTEAFF. CDR3 nucleotide sequence: TGTGCCAGTGGACTGACAACTGAAGCTTTCTTT. Together with reference TRBV2 and TRBJ1-1, the CDR3 gives the full variable domain: EPEVTQTPSHQVTQMGQEVILRCVPISNHLYFYWYRQILGQKVEFLVSFYNNEISEKSEIFDDQFSVERPDGSNFTLKIRSTKLEDSAMYFCASGLTTEAFFGQGTRLTVV.

This chain links TRBV25-1 with TRBJ1-1; D unclear. CDR3 length: 15 amino acids. Germline V gene data show CDR1 as MGHDK and CDR2 as SYGVNS. The V gene lost 8 bases and the J gene lost 0 bases, with 16 bases spanning the gap. The CDR3: CASSDGGSMNTEAFF. DNA of the CDR3: TGTGCCAGCTCGGACGGAGGGAGCATGAACACTGAAGCTTTCTTT. Full variable domain (missing parts from reference TRBV25-1 and TRBJ1-1): EADIYQTPRYLVIGTGKKITLECSQTMGHDKMYWYQQDPGMELHLIHYSYGVNSTEKGDLSSESTVSRIRTEHFPLTLESARPSHTSQYLCASSDGGSMNTEAFFGQGTRLTVV.

This clonotype was seen at least ten times. The chain has TRBV29-1 and TRBJ1-1, with D possibly being TRBD1 (6 bases). The CDR3 spans 14 residues. V was clipped by 3 bases and J by 3 bases, with 14 bases between them. Germline V gene lookup returns CDR1 SQVTM and CDR2 ANQGSEA. The CDR3 nucleotides read TGCAGCGTTGATGAGGGGGGAGAGTACACTGAAGCTTTCTTT. The encoded protein is CSVDEGGEYTEAFF.

This clonotype was seen repeatedly, ten times or more. The chain employs TRBV7-2 and TRBJ1-6, with a possible D match to TRBD1 (5 bases). V lost 1 base and J 9 bases, leaving 10 bases between the germline ends. The length of the CDR3 is 14 residues. Germline values: CDR1 SGHTA, CDR2 FQGNSA. The CDR3, as DNA: TGTGCCAGCAGCTTAGATTCAGGGACTTCACCCCTCCACTTT. Translated, it gives CASSLDSGTSPLHF.

The sample holds many counts of this clonotype. The rearrangement uses TRBV19 and TRBJ1-5; TRBD1 matches 9 bases. Germline CDR1 LNHDA, CDR2 SQIVND (reference sequence). J lost 9 bases, V lost 4 bases, and 7 bases had no gene match. The CDR3 contains 14 residues. CDR3 nucleotides: TGTGCCAGTAGTAGGGACAGGGATGATGGGCCCCAGCATTTT. Amino acids: CASSRDRDDGPQHF.

The chain carries TRBV30 and TRBJ2-6, with D perhaps matching TRBD1 (6 bases). The V end lost 2 bases, the J end lost 0 bases, and 17 bases lay between the germline ends. Germline V gene data show CDR1 as GTSNPN and CDR2 as SVGIG (reference sequence). This CDR3 is built from 18 residues. The CDR3 coding sequence is TGTGCCTGGAGTCCTTCCGGGACACTGCTCTCTGGGGCCAACGTCCTGACTTTC. Residues: CAWSPSGTLLSGANVLTF.

The table lists this clonotype with many counts. CDR3 nucleotide sequence: TGTGCCAGCAGCCAAGTACGAGAAACGAATGGCTACACCTTC. Translated, it gives CASSQVRETNGYTF. This chain connects TRBV4-2 to TRBJ1-2; no clear D. CDR3 length: 14 residues. Germline assignment: CDR1 LGHNA and CDR2 YNFKEQ. The V end lost 1 base, the J end lost 6 bases, and 12 bases lay between the germline ends.

In its sample, this clonotype was seen a few times. The chain carries TRBV12-3 or TRBV12-4 and TRBJ1-1; TRBD1 might be the D (6 bases). The CDR3 has 12 residues. Deletions cut 1 base from V and 7 bases from J, with 7 bases between. In DNA form, the CDR3 reads TGTGCCAGCAGTTTAGGGGACATTGAAGCTTTCTTT. It encodes CASSLGDIEAFF.